The 20 T cell receptor beta chains below all came from one sample that was sequenced in a study of monozygotic twins with inflammatory bowel disease. TCRdb re-called the 5' RACE reads; one entry per CDR3 protein, DNA not given. The table for this sample gives about 380,000 distinct CDR3 sequences. Material for sequencing was blood. Source of these receptors: a human donor with ulcerative colitis or Crohn's disease, or a healthy co-twin of an affected twin (not recorded which).

The chain uses TRBV20-1 and TRBJ2-5; lacking DNA, the TRBD2 call made by TCRdb goes unchecked. Germline assignment: CDR1 DFQATT and CDR2 SNEGSKA (reference sequence). The CDR3 is 14 residues long. The CDR3 protein is CSALRGPSPETQYF.

V usage is TRBV27 and J usage is TRBJ2-7; with no DNA, the TCRdb D assignment of TRBD1 cannot be verified. Germline V lookup: CDR1 MNHEY, CDR2 SMNVEV (reference sequence). The CDR3 sequence is 14 residues long. CDR3 residues: CASSFGDKAYEQYF.

The genes are TRBV7-3 and TRBJ2-2; TCRdb reports TRBD1, a call that lacks DNA to check it against. Looked up from germline, CDR1 is SGHTA and CDR2 is FQGTGA. The CDR3 consists of 14 residues. This CDR3 is CASSFLMPGGELFF.

J is TRBJ2-7 and V is TRBV5-5; TCRdb gives TRBD1 as the D gene, but with no DNA this cannot be confirmed. Germline CDR1 SGHKS, CDR2 YYEKEE (reference sequence). The CDR3 totals 11 residues. The chain's CDR3 is CASSLGTGALF.

V usage is TRBV7-3 and J usage is TRBJ1-1; the TCRdb D gene call, TRBD1, has no DNA to confirm it. Looked up from germline, CDR1 is SGHTA and CDR2 is FQGTGA. CDR3 length: 13 amino acids. The CDR3 loop is CASSPNRDTEAFF.

This chain joins TRBV20-1 and TRBJ2-1; TCRdb's assignment of TRBD1 cannot be checked, as there is no DNA. Per germline, CDR1 DFQATT and CDR2 SNEGSKA (reference sequence). The CDR3 extends over 13 amino acids. CDR3 sequence reads: CSAPGPWDNEQFF.

V is TRBV9 and J is TRBJ2-3. Per the germline V gene, CDR1 is SGDLS and CDR2 is YYNGEE. This CDR3 is 15 amino acids long. The chain's CDR3 is CASSVDLRGTDTQYF.

The chain couples TRBV7-9 to TRBJ1-6; the TRBD1 assignment by TCRdb is unverifiable without DNA. In germline, CDR1 is SEHNR, CDR2 FQNEAQ (reference sequence). The CDR3 has 16 amino acids. The CDR3 here is CASSRDRGTYNSPLHF.

The chain is built from TRBV6-5 and TRBJ1-5. This CDR3 is built from 16 residues. Germline V lookup: CDR1 MNHEY, CDR2 SVGAGI. CDR3 in amino acids: CASSSSTGRPNQPQHF.

CDR3 loop: CASSSSGLSNQPQHF. The gene calls are TRBV6-1 and TRBJ1-5. CDR1 and CDR2 (germline): MNHNS, SASEGT. The CDR3 consists of 15 residues.

The chain combines TRBV6-1 with TRBJ2-1. The germline CDR1 and CDR2 sequences are MNHNS and SASEGT. There are 15 residues in the CDR3. The CDR3 region is CASSPIRGVYNEQFF.

The CDR3 protein is CASSTGTDEKLFF. The chain uses TRBV5-1 and TRBJ1-4; with no DNA, the TCRdb D assignment of TRBD1 cannot be verified. The germline V gene encodes CDR1 SGHRS and CDR2 YFSETQ. The CDR3 totals 13 residues. Full variable domain (missing parts from reference TRBV5-1 and TRBJ1-4): KAGVTQTPRYLIKTRGQQVTLSCSPISGHRSVSWYQQTPGQGLQFLFEYFSETQRNKGNFPGRFSGRQFSNSRSEMNVSTLELGDSALYLCASSTGTDEKLFFGSGTQLSVL.

CDR3 sequence reads: CASSYTPATVQELEQYF. The chain carries TRBV23-1 and TRBJ2-7; TCRdb selects TRBD1, and the lack of DNA leaves this call unchecked. TRBV23-1 falls under the ORF class, with uncertain function. The CDR3 is 17 amino acids.

The chain carries TRBV5-1 and TRBJ2-7; TCRdb designates TRBD1, a call that cannot be tested without DNA. The CDR3 loop spans 16 amino acids. The V gene's germline CDR1 is SGHRS and CDR2 YFSETQ. The CDR3 sequence: CASSSLTGTIIYEQYF.

This chain links TRBV7-3 with TRBJ1-6. This CDR3 is built from 14 residues. Germline V lookup: CDR1 SGHTA, CDR2 FQGTGA. The chain's CDR3 is CASIAVVDNSPLHF. Complete variable domain (other parts from reference TRBV7-3 and TRBJ1-6): GAGVSQTPSNKVTEKGKYVELRCDPISGHTALYWYRQSLGQGPEFLIYFQGTGAADDSGLPNDRFFAVRPEGSVSTLKIQRTERGDSAVYLCASIAVVDNSPLHFGNGTRLTVT.

This chain joins TRBV5-1 and TRBJ2-1; TCRdb selects TRBD1, and the lack of DNA leaves this call unchecked. Per germline, CDR1 SGHRS and CDR2 YFSETQ. The CDR3 contains 15 residues. The CDR3 sequence: CASSPQQGAYNEQFF. The complete variable domain, with remaining parts taken from reference TRBV5-1 and TRBJ2-1, reads KAGVTQTPRYLIKTRGQQVTLSCSPISGHRSVSWYQQTPGQGLQFLFEYFSETQRNKGNFPGRFSGRQFSNSRSEMNVSTLELGDSALYLCASSPQQGAYNEQFFGPGTRLTVL.

The J gene is TRBJ1-2, the V gene TRBV12-3 or TRBV12-4; without DNA, the TCRdb call of TRBD1 cannot be checked. The CDR3 loop spans 16 amino acids. CDR3: CASSLFWGARNYGYTF.

V gene TRBV4-3 combines with J gene TRBJ2-7; TCRdb proposes TRBD1, but this gene call is untestable without DNA. The CDR3 runs to 16 residues. Germline CDR1 LGHNA, CDR2 YSLEER. The CDR3 sequence is CASSQDLGGVYYEQYF.

This chain links TRBV12-3 or TRBV12-4 with TRBJ2-3; TCRdb indicates TRBD2, and absent DNA this call remains unverified. This CDR3 is built from 14 residues. The CDR3 loop reads CASSSSGSTDTQYF.

The rearrangement uses TRBV5-1 and TRBJ2-5. From germline, CDR1 is SGHRS and CDR2 YFSETQ. The CDR3 is 16 residues long. CDR3 protein: CASSLWAGSPQETQYF.